The TCR beta chain described here comes from a study of CD8 T cells in ankylosing spondylitis. Findings and limits, study-wide: A TCR beta motif of fewer than ten highly homologous variants seemed to mark ankylosing spondylitis blood. Earlier reports found some motif variants in synovial fluid and blood in reactive arthritis. Clones that were linked to disease were CD8+ and were relatively rare in peripheral blood. The clones that were linked to disease were reported to be significantly enriched in matched synovial fluid samples from ankylosing spondylitis patients.

J lost 5 bases, V lost 1 base, and 9 bases had no gene match. Germline V gives CDR1 LGHNA, CDR2 YSLEER. CDR3 length: 17 residues. By quantitative 5'-RACE with molecular barcodes, the TCR beta libraries were made. TCRdb re-called the 5' RACE reads with MiXCR, one entry per CDR3 protein. This repertoire shows around 890,000 distinct CDR3 sequences, approximately 12% found once; its top ten account for more than 0.5%. A note on this clonotype: The antigen is unknown.

This TCR was sampled from a male donor with ankylosing spondylitis. Sequenced sample: blood, either unsorted or a sorted T cell fraction (not recorded which). The chain recombines TRBV4-3 with TRBJ2-2, with 8 bases lining up with TRBD2. CDR3: CASSQVPGGYRTGELFF. The DNA for the CDR3 is TGCGCCAGCAGCCAAGTTCCGGGAGGGTATAGAACCGGGGAGCTGTTTTTT.